Below are 11 T cell receptor beta chains sequenced from a single sample in a study of blood T cell repertoires in COVID-19. Clones were read by immunoSEQ multiplex PCR, and TCRdb kept only the in-frame ones, dropping some. The data show around 170,000 clones, with approximately 88% seen just once and around 14% held by the top ten. The sequenced sample consisted of peripheral blood. These receptor sequences come from a man younger than 35 with active or convalescent COVID-19.

This clone has a single count. V is TRBV12-3 or TRBV12-4 and J is TRBJ1-1; TRBD1 aligns across 7 bases. The CDR3 is made up of 13 amino acids. With V trimmed by 4 bases and J by 4 bases, 3 bases remained unmatched. CDR3 nucleotides: TGTGCCAGCAGTTGGAGGGGGCTCACTGAAGCTTTCTTT. Protein: CASSWRGLTEAFF.

The rearrangement uses TRBV2 and TRBJ1-4; 8 bases agree with TRBD1. CDR1 SNHLY and CDR2 FYNNEI come from the germline V gene. The CDR3 length is 17 residues. The V segment lost 3 bases and the J segment 5 bases; nucleotides outside the gene matches: 11. CDR3: CASSEVGPGQANEKLFF. The CDR3 DNA reads TGTGCCAGCAGTGAGGTCGGACCGGGACAGGCGAATGAAAAACTGTTTTTT. The variable domain in full, with the rest retrieved from reference TRBV2 and TRBJ1-4, is EPEVTQTPSHQVTQMGQEVILRCVPISNHLYFYWYRQILGQKVEFLVSFYNNEISEKSEIFDDQFSVERPDGSNFTLKIRSTKLEDSAMYFCASSEVGPGQANEKLFFGSGTQLSVL.

This clone was counted once. This rearrangement joins TRBV6-1 to TRBJ1-4, with a weak D call TRBD1 (6 bases). There are 18 residues in the CDR3. Germline V gene data show CDR1 as MNHNS and CDR2 as SASEGT. V lost 4 bases to trimming and J lost 3 bases, with 21 bases between them. CDR3 nucleotides: TGTGCCAGCAGTGCAGGGGCCCCACAAAGGGGTCCTAATGAAAAACTGTTTTTT. Translation gives CASSAGAPQRGPNEKLFF.

The chain employs TRBV19 and TRBJ2-1, with 8 bases matching TRBD2. Germline V gene sequence: CDR1 LNHDA, CDR2 SQIVND (reference sequence). V lost 5 bases, J lost 2 bases, and 11 bases stayed unmatched. The CDR3 is 17 residues long. The CDR3 DNA reads TGTGCCAGTAGTCCAGATCCGGGACTAGAGACCTACAATGAGCAGTTCTTC. This encodes CASSPDPGLETYNEQFF.

The chain uses TRBV7-2 and TRBJ2-1; 8 bases are a match to TRBD2. Germline CDR1 SGHTA, CDR2 FQGNSA. The trim removed 5 bases at V and 8 bases at J, leaving 17 bases unmatched. This CDR3 is built from 17 residues. The CDR3 loop reads CASSPHGGANRNHEQFF. CDR3 nucleotide sequence: TGTGCCAGCAGCCCCCACGGGGGGGCAAATCGGAACCATGAGCAGTTCTTC.

The V and J genes are TRBV28 and TRBJ2-3; perhaps TRBD2 as D (5 bases). V gave up 4 bases and J gave up 4 bases, with 12 bases separating them. The CDR3 is 14 amino acids. Germline V gene sequence: CDR1 MDHEN, CDR2 SYDVKM. The CDR3 DNA reads TGTGCCAGCAGTTCCCTCGGCGGGTCAGATACGCAGTATTTT. This encodes CASSSLGGSDTQYF.

This clone occurred once. The J gene is TRBJ2-1, the V gene TRBV11-2; 8 bases are shared with TRBD2. The CDR3 runs to 14 residues. Germline V CDR1 and CDR2: SGHAT, FQNNGV. Trimming cost V 3 bases and J 7 bases; bases outside gene matches: 5. The CDR3 DNA follows: TGTGCCAGCAGCTTTCGGGAGGGCCAAAATGAGCAGTTCTTC. Its translation is CASSFREGQNEQFF.

V usage is TRBV12-3 or TRBV12-4 and J usage is TRBJ2-5, with D possibly matching TRBD1 (6 bases). V lost 3 bases, J lost 5 bases, and 10 bases lay in between. This CDR3 is built from 13 residues. The CDR3 sequence: CASSFGGFETQYF. In DNA, the CDR3 is TGTGCCAGCAGTTTTGGGGGCTTTGAGACCCAGTACTTC.

The chain has TRBV27 and TRBJ2-3; D might be TRBD2 (7 bases). V was cut by 6 bases and J by 4 bases, with 23 bases left in between. Germline values: CDR1 MNHEY, CDR2 SMNVEV (reference sequence). There are 17 residues in the CDR3. CDR3 nucleotide sequence: TGTGCCAGCAGCCTCTCCAGGGGAGGGAGGGGTCCAGATACGCAGTATTTT. Its translation: CASSLSRGGRGPDTQYF.

The CDR3 loop reads CASSFRGLQSSYNEQFF. In DNA form, the CDR3 reads TGTGCCAGCAGCTTCCGCGGACTACAGAGCTCCTACAATGAGCAGTTCTTC. The V gene is TRBV11-2, the J gene TRBJ2-1; tentatively, D is TRBD2 (6 bases). CDR1 and CDR2 from the germline V gene are SGHAT and FQNNGV. Trimming took off 3 bases at V and 0 bases at J, with 15 bases between the two ends. This CDR3 has 17 residues. The entire variable domain, with the rest obtained from reference TRBV11-2 and TRBJ2-1, is as follows: EAGVAQSPRYKIIEKRQSVAFWCNPISGHATLYWYQQILGQGPKLLIQFQNNGVVDDSQLPKDRFSAERLKGVDSTLKIQPAKLEDSAVYLCASSFRGLQSSYNEQFFGPGTRLTVL.

The rearrangement uses TRBV19 and TRBJ1-1; possible D gene TRBD1, 5 bases. The length of the CDR3 is 12 residues. Per the germline V gene, CDR1 is LNHDA and CDR2 is SQIVND (reference sequence). V was pared by 5 bases and J by 4 bases, with 8 bases between. The CDR3 region has the DNA TGTGCCAGTAGTGATAGGGGCACTGAAGCTTTCTTT. Translated, it gives CASSDRGTEAFF.